This T cell receptor (beta chain) derives from a study of molecular identifiers for immune sequencing clone quantification. General study points: Reports indicate spiked Jurkat TCR RNA from one cell could be found among roughly 950,000 naive cells. The study found clones above 20 RNA copies held over 97% of effector molecules and under 1% in naive cells. Highly expanded clone sizes could be underestimated by identical TCR molecules sharing a barcode.

Previously reported methods and listed TCR primers produced the bulk TCR libraries. TCRdb reanalysed the PCR reads using MiXCR and keeps one entry per CDR3 protein. This sample has 250,000 to 400,000 distinct CDR3 sequences, with about 20% found just once. This clonotype showed up just a few times. Its antigen is still unknown. The CDR3 sequence is 14 residues long. The germline V gene has CDR1 GTSNPN and CDR2 SVGIG (reference sequence). J lost 2 bases, V lost 1 base, and 3 bases had no gene match. This chain joins TRBV30 and TRBJ2-7; TRBD1 matches at 9 bases. What was sequenced was naive CD8+ T cells from blood, with Jurkat cell RNA spiked in. Subset specified: FACS-sorted CD8+CD4-CCR7+CD45RA+ naive T cells. This TCR came from a human donor in good health. Some libraries in this study had Jurkat cell RNA spiked in. CDR3 sequence: CAWSGGQGPYEQYF. DNA of the CDR3: TGTGCCTGGAGTGGGGGACAGGGTCCCTACGAGCAGTACTTC.